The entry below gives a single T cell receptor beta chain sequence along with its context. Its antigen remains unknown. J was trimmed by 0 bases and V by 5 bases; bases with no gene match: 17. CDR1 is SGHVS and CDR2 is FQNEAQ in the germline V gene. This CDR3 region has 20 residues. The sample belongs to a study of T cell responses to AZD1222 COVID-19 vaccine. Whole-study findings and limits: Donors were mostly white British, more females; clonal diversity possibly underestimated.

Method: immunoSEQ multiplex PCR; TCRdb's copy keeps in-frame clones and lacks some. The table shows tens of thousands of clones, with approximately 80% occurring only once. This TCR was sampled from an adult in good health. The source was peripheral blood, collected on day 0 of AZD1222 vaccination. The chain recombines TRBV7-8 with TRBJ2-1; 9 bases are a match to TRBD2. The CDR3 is CASSRRFLAGGLSSYNEQFF. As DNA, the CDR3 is TGTGCCAGCAGCCGACGGTTTCTTGCGGGAGGGCTAAGCTCCTACAATGAGCAGTTCTTC.